These 2 T cell receptor beta chains originate from one sample sequenced in a study of cytomegalovirus exposure and HLA in healthy donors. PCR involved 60 Vbeta and 13 Jbeta primers. Assay: immunoSEQ multiplex PCR; the TCRdb copy retains only in-frame clones and omits some. The profile shows about 82,000 clones, 63% of them singletons. The sample comprised PBMCs. The receptor source for this set is a woman aged 40 to 55 in good health and CMV-seropositive.

The chain employs TRBV5-4 and TRBJ2-7; D perhaps matches TRBD2 (5 bases). The CDR3 runs to 15 residues. V was trimmed by 4 bases and J by 0 bases, leaving 14 bases between them. Germline V lookup: CDR1 SGHNT, CDR2 YYREEE (reference sequence). The CDR3 DNA is TGTGCCAGCAGCCAAAAAGGACTGTTCTCCTACGAGCAGTACTTC. It yields the protein CASSQKGLFSYEQYF.

The gene calls are TRBV5-6 and TRBJ2-7; TRBD1 aligns across 7 bases. V shed 6 bases, J shed 5 bases, and the junction held 2 bases outside the gene matches. Germline CDR1 reads SGHDT; CDR2 reads YYEEEE. This CDR3 spans 11 amino acids. The CDR3 protein is CASNQGDEQYF. The DNA for the CDR3 is TGTGCCAGCAACCAGGGGGACGAGCAGTACTTC. The full variable domain, with the rest looked up from reference TRBV5-6 and TRBJ2-7, is DAGVTQSPTHLIKTRGQQVTLRCSPKSGHDTVSWYQQALGQGPQFIFQYYEEEERQRGNFPDRFSGHQFPNYSSELNVNALLLGDSALYLCASNQGDEQYFGPGTRLTVT.